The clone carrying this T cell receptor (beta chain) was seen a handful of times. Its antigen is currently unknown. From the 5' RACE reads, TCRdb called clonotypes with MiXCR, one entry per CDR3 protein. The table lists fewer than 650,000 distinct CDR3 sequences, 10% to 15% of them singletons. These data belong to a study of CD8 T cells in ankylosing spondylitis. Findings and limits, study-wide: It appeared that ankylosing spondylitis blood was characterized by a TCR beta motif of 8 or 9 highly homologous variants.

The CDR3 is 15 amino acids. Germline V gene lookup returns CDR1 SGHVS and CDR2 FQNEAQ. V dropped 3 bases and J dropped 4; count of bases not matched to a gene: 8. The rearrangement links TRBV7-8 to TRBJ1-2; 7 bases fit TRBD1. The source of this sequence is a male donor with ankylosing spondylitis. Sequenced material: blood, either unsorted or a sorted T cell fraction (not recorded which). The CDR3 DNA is TGTGCCAGCAGCTTCTCTAGACAGGGTTCCTATGGCTACACCTTC. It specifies CASSFSRQGSYGYTF. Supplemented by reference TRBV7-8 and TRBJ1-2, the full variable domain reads GAGVSQSPRYKVAKRGQDVALRCDPISGHVSLFWYQQALGQGPEFLTYFQNEAQLDKSGLPSDRFFAERPEGSVSTLKIQRTQQEDSAVYLCASSFSRQGSYGYTFGSGTRLTVV.